This TCR beta chain was observed in a study of PD-1 blockade in classical Hodgkin lymphoma. Study outcomes and limitations: Compared with healthy donors, newly diagnosed patients reportedly showed lower baseline TCR diversity. What caused the repertoire differences, perhaps disease activity or prior therapy, remains undefined.

The time point was: newly diagnosed, previously untreated cHL patient sample. From thawed PBMCs, CD4+ T cells were purified using magnetic negative selection. About this clone: What it recognizes is unknown.

Profiled with immunoSEQ multiplex PCR; TCRdb holds only in-frame clones, not every one. The sample has about 34,000 clones; approximately 90% are singletons. The CDR3 is 14 residues long. The ends were cut back, 0 bases at V and 0 bases at J, with 9 bases in the middle. The germline V gene has CDR1 GTSNPN and CDR2 SVGIG (reference sequence). The genes are TRBV30 and TRBJ2-7; no clear D. Sequenced input: CD4+ T cells from blood. The clonotype was recovered from a human donor with classical Hodgkin lymphoma. The CDR3 region has the DNA TGTGCCTGGAGTGTAGATTGGTACTCCTACGAGCAGTACTTC. Its translation: CAWSVDWYSYEQYF. Full variable domain (rest looked up from reference TRBV30 and TRBJ2-7): SQTIHQWPATLVQPVGSPLSLECTVEGTSNPNLYWYRQAAGRGLQLLFYSVGIGQISSEVPQNLSASRPQDRQFILSSKKLLLSDSGFYLCAWSVDWYSYEQYFGPGTRLTVT.